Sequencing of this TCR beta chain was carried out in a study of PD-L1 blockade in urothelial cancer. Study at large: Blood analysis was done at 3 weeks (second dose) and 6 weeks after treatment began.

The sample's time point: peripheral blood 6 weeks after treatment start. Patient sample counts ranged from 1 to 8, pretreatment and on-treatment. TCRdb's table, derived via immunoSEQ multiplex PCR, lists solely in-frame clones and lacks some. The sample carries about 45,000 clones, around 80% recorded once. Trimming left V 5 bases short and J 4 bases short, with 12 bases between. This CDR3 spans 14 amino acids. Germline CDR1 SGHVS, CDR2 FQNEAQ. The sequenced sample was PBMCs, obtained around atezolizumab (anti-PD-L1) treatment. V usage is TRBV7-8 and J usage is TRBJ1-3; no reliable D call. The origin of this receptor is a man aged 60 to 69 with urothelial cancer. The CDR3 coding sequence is TGTGCCAGCAGCCGAAGAGCCTCCGGAAACACCATATATTTT. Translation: CASSRRASGNTIYF.